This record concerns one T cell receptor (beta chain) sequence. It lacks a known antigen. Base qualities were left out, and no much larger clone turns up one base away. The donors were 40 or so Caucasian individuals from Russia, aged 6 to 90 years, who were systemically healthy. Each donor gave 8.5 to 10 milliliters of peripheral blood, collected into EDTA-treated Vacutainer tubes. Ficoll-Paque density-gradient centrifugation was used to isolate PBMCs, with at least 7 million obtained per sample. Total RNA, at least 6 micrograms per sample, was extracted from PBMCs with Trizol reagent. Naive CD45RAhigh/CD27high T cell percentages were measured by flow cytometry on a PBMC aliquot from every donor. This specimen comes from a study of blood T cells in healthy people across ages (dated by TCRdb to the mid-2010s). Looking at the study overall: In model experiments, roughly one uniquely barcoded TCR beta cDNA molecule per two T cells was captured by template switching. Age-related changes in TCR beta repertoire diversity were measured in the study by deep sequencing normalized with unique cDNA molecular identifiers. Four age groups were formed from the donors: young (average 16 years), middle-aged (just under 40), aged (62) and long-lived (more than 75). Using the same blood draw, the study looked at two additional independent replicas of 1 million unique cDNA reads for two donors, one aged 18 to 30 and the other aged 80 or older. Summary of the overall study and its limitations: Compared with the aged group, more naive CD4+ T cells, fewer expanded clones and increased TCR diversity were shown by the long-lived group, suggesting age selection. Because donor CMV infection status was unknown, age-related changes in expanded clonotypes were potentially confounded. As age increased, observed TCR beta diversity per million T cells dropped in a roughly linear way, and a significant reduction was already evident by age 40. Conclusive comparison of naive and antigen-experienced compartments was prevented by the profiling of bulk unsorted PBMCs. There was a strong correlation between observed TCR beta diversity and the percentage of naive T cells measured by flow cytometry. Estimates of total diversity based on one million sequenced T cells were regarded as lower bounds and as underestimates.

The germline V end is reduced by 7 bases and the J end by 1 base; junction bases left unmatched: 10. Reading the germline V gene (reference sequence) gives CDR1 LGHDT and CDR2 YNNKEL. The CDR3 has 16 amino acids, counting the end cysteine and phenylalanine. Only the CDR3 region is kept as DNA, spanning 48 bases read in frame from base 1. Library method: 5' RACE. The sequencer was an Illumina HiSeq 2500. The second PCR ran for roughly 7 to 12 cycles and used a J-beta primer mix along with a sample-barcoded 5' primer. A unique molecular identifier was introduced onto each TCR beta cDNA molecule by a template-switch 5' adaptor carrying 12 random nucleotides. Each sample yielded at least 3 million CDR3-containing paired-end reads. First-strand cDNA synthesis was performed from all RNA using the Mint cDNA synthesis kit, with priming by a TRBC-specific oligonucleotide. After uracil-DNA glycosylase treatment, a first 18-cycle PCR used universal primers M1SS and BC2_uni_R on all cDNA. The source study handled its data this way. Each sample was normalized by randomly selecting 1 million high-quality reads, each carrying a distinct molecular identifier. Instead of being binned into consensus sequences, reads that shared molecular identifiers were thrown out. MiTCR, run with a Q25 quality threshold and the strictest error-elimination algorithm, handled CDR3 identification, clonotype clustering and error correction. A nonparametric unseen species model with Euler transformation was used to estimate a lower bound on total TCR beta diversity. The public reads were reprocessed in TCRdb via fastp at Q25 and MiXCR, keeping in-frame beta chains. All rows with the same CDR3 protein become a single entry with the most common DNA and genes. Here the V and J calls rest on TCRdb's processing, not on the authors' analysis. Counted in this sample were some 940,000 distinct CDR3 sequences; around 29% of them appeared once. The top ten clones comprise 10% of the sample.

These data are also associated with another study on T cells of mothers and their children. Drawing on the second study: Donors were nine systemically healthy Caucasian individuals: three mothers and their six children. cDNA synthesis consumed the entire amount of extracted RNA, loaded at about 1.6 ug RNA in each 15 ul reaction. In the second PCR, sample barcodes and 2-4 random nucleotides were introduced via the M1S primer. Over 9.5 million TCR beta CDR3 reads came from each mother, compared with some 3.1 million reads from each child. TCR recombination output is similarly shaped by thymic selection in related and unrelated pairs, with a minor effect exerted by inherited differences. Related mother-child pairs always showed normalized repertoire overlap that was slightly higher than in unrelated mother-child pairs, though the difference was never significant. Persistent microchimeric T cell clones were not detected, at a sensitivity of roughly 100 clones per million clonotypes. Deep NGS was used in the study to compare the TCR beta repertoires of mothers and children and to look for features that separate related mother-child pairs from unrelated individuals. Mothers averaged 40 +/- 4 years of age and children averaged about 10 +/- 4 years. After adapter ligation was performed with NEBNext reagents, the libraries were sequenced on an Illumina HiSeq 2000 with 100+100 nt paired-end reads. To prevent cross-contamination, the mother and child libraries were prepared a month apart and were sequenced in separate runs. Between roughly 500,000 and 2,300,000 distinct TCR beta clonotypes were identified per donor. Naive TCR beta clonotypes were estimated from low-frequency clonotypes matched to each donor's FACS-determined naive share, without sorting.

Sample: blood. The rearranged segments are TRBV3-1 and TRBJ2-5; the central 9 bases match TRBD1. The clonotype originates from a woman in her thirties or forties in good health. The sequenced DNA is TGTGCCAGCACCCGAGGGACAGGGAATAGCCAAGAGACCCAGTACTTC. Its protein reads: CASTRGTGNSQETQYF.